This T cell receptor (beta chain) was retrieved from a study of blood T cell repertoires in COVID-19. As for the study in general: Sources were T cells, B-cell-depleted T cells, or PBMCs; the material itself was cDNA or gDNA.

There are 15 residues in the CDR3. V gave up 1 base and J gave up 1 base, with 10 bases separating them. From germline, CDR1 is SGHVS and CDR2 FQNEAQ. Data came from immunoSEQ multiplex PCR; TCRdb stores just in-frame clones and leaves some out. The sample consists of 300,000 or so clones, around 87% of them appearing once. The specimen was peripheral blood. The clonotype was recovered from a man in his 70s with acute or convalescent COVID-19. The rearrangement links TRBV7-8 to TRBJ1-1; D might be TRBD1 (5 bases). CDR3 coding DNA: TGTGCCAGCAGCTTAGGGGGCACGGGGAACACTGAAGCTTTCTTT. Protein product: CASSLGGTGNTEAFF.